Reported below is one TCR beta chain. The antigen is unknown. These data belong to a study of cytomegalovirus exposure and HLA in healthy donors. General study results and limits: Earlier analysis yielded a pattern in which most TCR beta V segments were productive about 90% or about 30% of the time.

This PCR relied on a set of 60 Vbeta primers and 13 Jbeta primers. The data were produced by immunoSEQ multiplex PCR, yet TCRdb's version contains in-frame clones alone and is incomplete. The table lists about 170,000 clones, 80% to 85% of them singletons. This CDR3 contains 12 residues. V shed 2 bases and J shed 7 bases, with 8 bases lying between them. Germline V CDR1 and CDR2: PRHDT, FYEKMQ (reference sequence). The TCR sequence derives from a male donor in good health and CMV-seronegative. This chain joins TRBV13 and TRBJ1-2; a possible D gene is TRBD1 (5 bases). What was sequenced was PBMCs. The CDR3 sequence is CASSLRGAGYTF. The DNA for the CDR3 is TGTGCCAGCAGCTTAAGGGGCGCTGGCTACACCTTC. The whole variable domain, filled in from reference TRBV13 and TRBJ1-2, reads AAGVIQSPRHLIKEKRETATLKCYPIPRHDTVYWYQQGPGQDPQFLISFYEKMQSDKGSIPDRFSAQQFSDYHSELNMSSLELGDSALYFCASSLRGAGYTFGSGTRLTVV.